The entry below gives a single TCR beta chain sequence along with its context. What it recognizes is unknown. This sample stems from a study of T cells expressing NK-cell markers. Study as a whole: Among eight sequenced donors, seven carried HCMV seropositivity while one was seronegative. Study-wide results and limits: A few donors' CD3+CD56-NKG2C+ cells were dominated by the same clonotypes. No clear determination of HCMV specificity was made for expanded NKG2C+ T cell clones.

UMIs accompanied the 5'RACE template switching by which TCR beta cDNA was made. TCRdb reprocessed the 5' RACE reads; each CDR3 protein has one entry and no DNA is given. The table lists roughly 390,000 distinct CDR3 sequences. CDR3 length: 16 amino acids. Germline lookup yields CDR1 MDHEN and CDR2 SYDVKM. The TCR sequence derives from a woman in her forties or fifties in good health. Sequencing was performed on blood T cells: a sorted CD56 or NKG2C T cell subset, CD4+ or CD8+ T cells, or bulk PBMC T cells (not recorded which). The chain joins TRBV28 to TRBJ2-3; TCRdb's D call, TRBD1, is unchecked because there is no DNA. The CDR3 is CASSGRGLLGTDTQYF. The full variable domain, rest sourced from reference TRBV28 and TRBJ2-3, is DVKVTQSSRYLVKRTGEKVFLECVQDMDHENMFWYRQDPGLGLRLIYFSYDVKMKEKGDIPEGYSVSREKKERFSLILESASTNQTSMYLCASSGRGLLGTDTQYFGPGTRLTVL.